This TCR beta chain was recorded in a study of CD8+CD57+ T cells in acquired aplastic anemia. Study context: When averaged, DNA from sorted CD4+ and CD8+ cells came to 2.5 to 3.5 ug. General study findings and limits: CD8+ Simpson's diversity did not differ significantly between patients and controls.

Whoever was chosen for sequencing had shown CD8+CD57+ cell expansion by flow cytometry. Patients were treatment-naive when blood was sampled. Germline CDR1 MNHNS, CDR2 SASEGT. V was cut by 2 bases and J by 4 bases, with 11 bases left in between. The CDR3 is 15 residues long. In its sample, this clonotype was seen a few times. Its antigen is still unknown. Both TCR beta VDJ combination and CDR3 sequence profiling were carried out. Genomic DNA was the template for this profiling. TCRdb re-called the reads with MiXCR, one entry per CDR3 protein. The table lists 150,000 to 200,000 distinct CDR3 sequences, around 50% of them singletons.

The sequenced sample was sorted CD4+, CD8+, or CD8+CD57+ T cells (not recorded which) from PBMCs. The clonotype was recovered from a human donor with aplastic anemia. This chain joins TRBV6-1 and TRBJ1-4, with D maybe TRBD1 (5 bases). The CDR3 region has the DNA TGTGCCAGCAGTGAACGCGGGGCCATTAATGAAAAACTGTTTTTT. This translates into CASSERGAINEKLFF.